The 18 T cell receptor beta chains given below trace back to one sample, sequenced in a study of regulatory T cells in long-lasting Graves disease. Both iRepertoire HTBI primers and Arm-PCR of CDR3 regions were used to build the TCR beta libraries. TCRdb recomputed calls from the multiplex PCR reads with MiXCR, one row per CDR3 protein. The sample holds fewer than 550,000 distinct CDR3 sequences, roughly 21% seen once. Time point reported: persistent/refractory GD, antithyroid drugs over 5 years with positive TRAb. Isolated PBMC RNA provided the starting material for the TCR library. Material: peripheral blood mononuclear cells (PBMCs), obtained when the disease was refractory, from a patient treated with antithyroid drugs. The receptors were sampled from a female donor with Graves disease.

This clonotype was counted at least ten times. This rearrangement joins TRBV2 to TRBJ2-5, with D perhaps matching TRBD1 (5 bases). Germline CDR1 SNHLY, CDR2 FYNNEI. The CDR3 runs to 15 residues. V was cut by 6 bases and J by 5 bases, with 19 bases left in between. This CDR3 is CASRPDNVAPETQYF. The CDR3 coding sequence is TGTGCCAGCAGACCGGACAATGTGGCCCCGGAGACCCAGTACTTC. The variable domain in full, with the rest retrieved from reference TRBV2 and TRBJ2-5, is EPEVTQTPSHQVTQMGQEVILRCVPISNHLYFYWYRQILGQKVEFLVSFYNNEISEKSEIFDDQFSVERPDGSNFTLKIRSTKLEDSAMYFCASRPDNVAPETQYFGPGTRLLVL.

The chain couples TRBV7-3 to TRBJ2-2, with D hard to call. Trimming stripped 1 base from V and 8 bases from J, with 5 bases between. CDR1 and CDR2 (germline): SGHTA, FQGTGA. This CDR3 has 12 residues. CDR3 DNA sequence: TGTGCCAGCAGCTTAATCTTGGGGGAGCTGTTTTTT. This translates into CASSLILGELFF.

This clonotype was picked up many times. The chain carries TRBV5-1 and TRBJ1-1, with 7 bases aligning to TRBD1. The CDR3 consists of 14 residues. In germline, CDR1 is SGHRS, CDR2 YFSETQ. After removal of 3 bases from V and 1 base from J, the junction contained 3 bases not matched to a gene. CDR3: CASSSDRRNTEAFF. Written as DNA, the CDR3 is TGCGCCAGCAGCTCGGACAGGCGGAACACTGAAGCTTTCTTT.

This clonotype has ten or more counts. The rearrangement uses TRBV12-3 or TRBV12-4 and TRBJ2-5, with D possibly matching TRBD2 (6 bases). V dropped 0 bases and J dropped 5 bases, with 13 bases sitting between them. The CDR3 covers 15 residues. The CDR3 here is CASSLAGGGVETQYF. The CDR3 DNA is TGTGCCAGCAGTTTAGCGGGAGGAGGTGTGGAGACCCAGTACTTC.

This clonotype was recorded a few times. This chain uses TRBV4-1 with TRBJ1-2, with a possible D match to TRBD1 (6 bases). The CDR3 loop spans 15 amino acids. Germline CDR1 MGHRA, CDR2 YSYEKL. The ends were cut back, 0 bases at V and 6 bases at J, with 14 bases in the middle. CDR3 protein: CASSQDRTGNHGYTF. CDR3 coding DNA: TGCGCCAGCAGCCAAGATCGAACAGGGAACCATGGCTACACCTTC.

The J gene is TRBJ2-2, the V gene TRBV20-1; D is perhaps TRBD2 (5 bases). V was shortened by 6 bases and J by 3 bases, with 8 bases between the two germline ends. The CDR3 contains 12 residues. CDR1 is DFQATT and CDR2 is SNEGSKA in the germline V gene (reference sequence). The CDR3 region is CSAPEDTGELFF. CDR3 nucleotides: TGCAGTGCCCCGGAGGACACCGGGGAGCTGTTTTTT.

This clonotype was observed many times. The J gene is TRBJ1-2, the V gene TRBV3-1; D remains unclear. Looked up from germline, CDR1 is LGHDT and CDR2 is YNNKEL (reference sequence). V lost 5 bases to trimming and J lost 5 bases, with 12 bases between them. The CDR3 loop spans 13 amino acids. The CDR3 region is CASSNIDVYGYTF. The CDR3 nucleotides read TGTGCCAGCAGCAATATAGACGTGTATGGCTACACCTTC.

This clonotype has ten or more counts. This chain connects TRBV9 to TRBJ1-2; the D gene is possibly TRBD1 (5 bases). CDR1 and CDR2 from the germline V gene are SGDLS and YYNGEE. V lost 4 bases and J lost 0, with 13 bases in between. CDR3 size: 15 residues. The CDR3 spells CASSPRGGANYGYTF. CDR3 DNA: TGTGCCAGCAGCCCACGTGGGGGAGCTAACTATGGCTACACCTTC.

This clonotype came up a few times. A much larger clonotype is one base distant, so this may be a read error. The J gene is TRBJ2-5, the V gene TRBV20-1; the D gene is possibly TRBD2 (5 bases). The CDR3 has 13 residues. From germline, CDR1 is DFQATT and CDR2 SNEGSKA (reference sequence). This CDR3 reads CSASGVVQETQHF. CDR3 bases: TGCAGTGCTAGCGGGGTGGTGCAAGAGACCCAGCACTTC.

In this sample, this clonotype turned up a few times. The chain carries TRBV2 and TRBJ2-3; D is undetermined. With 3 bases removed from V and 8 bases from J, the gap between germline ends came to 12 bases. Germline loops: CDR1 SNHLY, CDR2 FYNNEI. The CDR3 covers 13 residues. CDR3 DNA: TGTGCCAGCAGTGAGACCGGCCCGGGTACGCAGTATTTT. Its translation is CASSETGPGTQYF. The full variable domain, with the rest looked up from reference TRBV2 and TRBJ2-3, is EPEVTQTPSHQVTQMGQEVILRCVPISNHLYFYWYRQILGQKVEFLVSFYNNEISEKSEIFDDQFSVERPDGSNFTLKIRSTKLEDSAMYFCASSETGPGTQYFGPGTRLTVL.

This sequence joins TRBV4-1 and TRBJ2-7; TRBD1 is a possible D gene (7 bases). Trimming took off 0 bases at V and 6 bases at J, with 15 bases between the two ends. Looked up from germline, CDR1 is MGHRA and CDR2 is YSYEKL. This CDR3 contains 15 residues. The CDR3 DNA follows: TGCGCCAGCAGCCAAGACTCAGCAGGGGGAGGCGAGCAGTACTTC. Its protein product is CASSQDSAGGGEQYF.

Concerning this clonotype itself: It is likely a read error: a sequence one base away is far more abundant. The V gene is TRBV6-2 or TRBV6-3, the J gene TRBJ2-4; D is possibly TRBD2 (6 bases). The CDR3 is 16 residues long. Per germline, CDR1 MNHEY and CDR2 SVGEGT. Between the trimmed V and J ends, which lost 3 bases and 8 bases, there was a span of 20 bases. Here the CDR3 DNA reads TGTGCCAGCAGTTATTCCCCCGGATCGACGGGAGACATTCAGTACTTC. Residues: CASSYSPGSTGDIQYF.

V is TRBV4-1 and J is TRBJ2-7; D not certain. V shed 1 base and J shed 0 bases, with 13 bases lying between them. From germline, CDR1 is MGHRA and CDR2 YSYEKL. This CDR3 region has 16 residues. The CDR3 protein is CASSQGWAVGSYEQYF. The CDR3 DNA reads as TGCGCCAGCAGCCAAGGCTGGGCAGTTGGCTCCTACGAGCAGTACTTC.

This clonotype has a count of ten or more. At one end, the junction sequence differs from germline, possibly due to a read error. The rearrangement links TRBV13 to TRBJ2-7; 7 nucleotides agree with TRBD1. Per the germline V gene, CDR1 is PRHDT and CDR2 is FYEKMQ (reference sequence). The CDR3 runs to 15 residues. The CDR3 sequence: CASSLGQADSYEQYF. As DNA, the CDR3 is TGTGCCAGCAGCCTAGGACAGGCCGATTCCTACGAGCAGTACTTC.

This clonotype showed up just a few times. The chain joins TRBV24-1 to TRBJ1-2, with 8 bases that match TRBD1. V shed 3 bases, J shed 4 bases, and the junction held 6 bases outside the gene matches. Germline CDR1 and CDR2: KGHDR and SFDVKD. CDR3 length: 15 amino acids. CDR3 sequence reads: CATSDRGTGPYGYTF. CDR3 nucleotides: TGTGCCACCAGTGATCGGGGGACAGGACCCTATGGCTACACCTTC.

The chain couples TRBV12-3 or TRBV12-4 to TRBJ1-4, with TRBD1 matching over 9 bases. Losses at the gene ends were 4 bases for V and 10 bases for J; bases not matched to a gene: 10. The CDR3 covers 15 residues. DNA for the CDR3: TGTGCCAGCAGTTCCCGTGAAACGACAGGGGGAAAACTGTTTTTT. Translating gives CASSSRETTGGKLFF.

J is TRBJ1-4 and V is TRBV7-2; D gene uncertain. CDR1 SGHTA and CDR2 FQGNSA come from the germline V gene. The CDR3 loop spans 14 amino acids. The germline V and J ends were trimmed by 3 bases and 8 bases, with 13 bases remaining between them. The CDR3 sequence is CASSLGGRVEKLFF. CDR3 DNA: TGTGCCAGCAGCTTGGGCGGGCGGGTCGAAAAACTGTTTTTT.

In this sample, this clonotype turned up many times. The chain uses TRBV20-1 and TRBJ1-4, with 11 bases fitting TRBD1. Per the germline V gene, CDR1 is DFQATT and CDR2 is SNEGSKA (reference sequence). This CDR3 is built from 14 residues. V was pared by 1 base and J by 6 bases, with 1 base of the junction left unmatched. Here the CDR3 DNA reads TGCAGTGCTAGAGTGGGACAGGGGGATGAAAAACTGTTTTTT. This gives the protein CSARVGQGDEKLFF.